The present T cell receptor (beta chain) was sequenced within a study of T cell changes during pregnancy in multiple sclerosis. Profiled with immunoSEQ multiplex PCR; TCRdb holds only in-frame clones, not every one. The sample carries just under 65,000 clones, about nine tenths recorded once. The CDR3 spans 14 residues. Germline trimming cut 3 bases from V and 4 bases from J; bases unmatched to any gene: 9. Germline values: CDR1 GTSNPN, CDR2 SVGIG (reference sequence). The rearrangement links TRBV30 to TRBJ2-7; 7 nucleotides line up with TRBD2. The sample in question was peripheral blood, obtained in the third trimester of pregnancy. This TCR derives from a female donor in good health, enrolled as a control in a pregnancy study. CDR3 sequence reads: CAWRKRGGVYEQYF. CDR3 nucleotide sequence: TGTGCCTGGAGGAAGCGGGGCGGGGTTTACGAGCAGTACTTC.